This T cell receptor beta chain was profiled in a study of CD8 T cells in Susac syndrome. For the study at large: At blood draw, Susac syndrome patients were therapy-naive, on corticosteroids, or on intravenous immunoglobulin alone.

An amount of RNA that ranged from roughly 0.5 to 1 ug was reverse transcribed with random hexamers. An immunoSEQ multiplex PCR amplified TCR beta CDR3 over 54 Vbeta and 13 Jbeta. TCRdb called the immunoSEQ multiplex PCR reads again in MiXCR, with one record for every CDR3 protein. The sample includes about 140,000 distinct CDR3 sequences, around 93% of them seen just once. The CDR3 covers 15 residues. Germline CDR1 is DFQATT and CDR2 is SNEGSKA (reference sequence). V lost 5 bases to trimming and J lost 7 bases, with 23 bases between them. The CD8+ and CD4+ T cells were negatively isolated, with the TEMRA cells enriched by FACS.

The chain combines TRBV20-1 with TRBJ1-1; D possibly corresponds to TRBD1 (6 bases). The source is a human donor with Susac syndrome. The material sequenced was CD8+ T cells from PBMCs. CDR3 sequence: CSAEFRGAQTYEAFF. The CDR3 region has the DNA TGCAGTGCTGAATTCCGGGGGGCGCAAACTTATGAAGCTTTCTTT.